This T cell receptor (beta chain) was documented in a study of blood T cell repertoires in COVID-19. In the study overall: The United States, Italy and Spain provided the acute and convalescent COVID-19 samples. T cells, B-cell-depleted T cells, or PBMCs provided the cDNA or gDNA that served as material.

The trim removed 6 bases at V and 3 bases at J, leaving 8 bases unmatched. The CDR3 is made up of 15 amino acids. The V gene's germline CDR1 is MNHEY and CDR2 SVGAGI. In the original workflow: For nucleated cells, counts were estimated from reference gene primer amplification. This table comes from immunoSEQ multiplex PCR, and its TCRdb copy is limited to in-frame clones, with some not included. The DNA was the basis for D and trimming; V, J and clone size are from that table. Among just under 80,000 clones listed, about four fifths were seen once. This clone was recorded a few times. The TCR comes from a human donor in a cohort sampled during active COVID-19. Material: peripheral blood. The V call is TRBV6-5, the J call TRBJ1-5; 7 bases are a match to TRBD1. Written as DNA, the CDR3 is TGTGCCAGCAGCGATGGACAGGCCCACAATCAGCCCCAGCATTTT. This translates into CASSDGQAHNQPQHF.